These T cell receptor beta chains were read from a single sample in a study of blood T cell repertoires in COVID-19. Produced via immunoSEQ multiplex PCR; TCRdb's table is partial and in-frame only. The sample yields 270,000 or so clones, approximately 82% seen once. The source material was peripheral blood. Every receptor here comes from a woman aged 18-35 years with acute or convalescent COVID-19. The CDR3 runs from the conserved cysteine through the conserved F or W. D genes are given only for firm matches. Some rows have no size entry. The others give once, few or many, or a class for an expanded clone.

V gene	D gene	clone size	J gene	CDR3 protein	CDR3 DNA
TRBV5-1	TRBD2	NA	TRBJ2-3	CASSLGSGRRDTQYF	TGCGCCAGCAGCTTGGGGAGCGGGAGACGAGATACGCAGTATTTT
TRBV30	NA	NA	TRBJ1-5	CAWSVGLINQPQHF	TGTGCCTGGAGTGTGGGGCTGATTAATCAGCCCCAGCATTTT
TRBV30	NA	NA	TRBJ2-7	CAWSVLRGRRAYEQYF	TGTGCCTGGAGTGTACTAAGGGGGAGACGAGCCTACGAGCAGTACTTC
TRBV5-4	TRBD1	NA	TRBJ1-2	CASSLETGGGGYTF	TGTGCCAGCAGCTTGGAAACAGGGGGCGGTGGCTACACCTTC
TRBV19	NA	NA	TRBJ1-5	CASSILFPRGSAGYSNQPQHF	TGTGCCAGTAGTATTTTGTTCCCGCGGGGTTCCGCGGGATATAGCAATCAGCCCCAGCATTTT
TRBV9	NA	NA	TRBJ1-5	CASSSVDSNQPQHF	TGTGCCAGCAGCTCCGTGGACAGTAATCAGCCCCAGCATTTT
TRBV2	NA	NA	TRBJ1-2	CASSVSGDYGYTF	TGTGCCAGCAGTGTGTCCGGGGACTATGGCTACACCTTC
TRBV15	TRBD1	NA	TRBJ1-1	CATSRGQGMNTEAFF	TGTGCCACCAGCAGAGGACAGGGAATGAACACTGAAGCTTTCTTT
TRBV4-1	TRBD1	few	TRBJ1-5	CASSQDSGGAYQPQHF	TGCGCCAGCAGCCAAGATTCAGGGGGCGCATATCAGCCCCAGCATTTT
TRBV6-2/TRBV6-3	NA	NA	TRBJ2-5	CASSQTGPEETQYF	TGTGCCAGCAGTCAGACAGGTCCCGAAGAGACCCAGTACTTC
TRBV6-6	NA	NA	TRBJ1-3	CASSPNAPGSSGNTIYF	TGTGCCAGCAGTCCGAATGCTCCGGGGAGCTCTGGAAACACCATATATTTT
TRBV7-3	TRBD2	NA	TRBJ2-6	CASSLSGGTGANVLTF	TGTGCCAGCAGCTTAAGCGGGGGGACTGGGGCCAACGTCCTGACTTTC
TRBV7-2	TRBD2	few	TRBJ2-7	CASSSGTSGRVGYEQYF	TGTGCCAGCAGTTCTGGGACTAGCGGGAGAGTTGGGTACGAGCAGTACTTC
TRBV5-1	TRBD1	NA	TRBJ1-2	CASSLGQGGNYGYTF	TGCGCCAGCAGCTTGGGTCAGGGGGGTAACTATGGCTACACCTTC
TRBV27	NA	NA	TRBJ1-2	CASSLSLRSFYGYTF	TGTGCCAGCAGTTTATCTCTCCGTAGTTTCTATGGCTACACCTTC
TRBV2	NA	NA	TRBJ1-2	CASSEATGNYGYTF	TGTGCCAGCAGTGAGGCGACAGGCAACTATGGCTACACCTTC
TRBV7-9	TRBD2	NA	TRBJ2-7	CASSEGFRTGGVGVNEQYF	TGTGCCAGCAGCGAAGGGTTCAGAACGGGAGGGGTCGGGGTAAACGAGCAGTACTTC
TRBV5-6	TRBD1	NA	TRBJ2-1	CASSRTGTAYNEQFF	TGTGCCAGCAGCCGGACCGGGACAGCTTACAATGAGCAGTTCTTC
TRBV28	TRBD2	NA	TRBJ2-7	CASSSATGGLHEQYF	TGTGCCAGCAGTTCCGCAACGGGAGGGCTCCACGAGCAGTACTTC
TRBV27	TRBD2	few	TRBJ2-7	CASSFLRSGLEQYF	TGTGCCAGCAGTTTCCTCCGTAGCGGGCTTGAGCAGTACTTC
TRBV12-5	NA	NA	TRBJ2-1	CASGWGAVEQFF	TGTGCTAGTGGTTGGGGAGCCGTTGAGCAGTTCTTC
TRBV7-2	NA	NA	TRBJ2-1	CASSARPANNEQFF	TGTGCCAGCAGCGCCCGCCCCGCGAACAATGAGCAGTTCTTC
TRBV30	NA	NA	TRBJ1-5	CAWSVLGNQPQHF	TGTGCCTGGAGTGTACTAGGCAATCAGCCCCAGCATTTT
TRBV21-1	NA	NA	TRBJ2-4	CASSPPPGSGRAVKNIQYF	TGTGCCAGCAGCCCCCCCCCAGGCAGCGGGAGGGCCGTCAAAAACATTCAGTACTTC
TRBV2	NA	NA	TRBJ1-5	CASALQSGVHQPQHF	TGTGCCAGCGCCCTTCAGTCAGGGGTGCATCAGCCCCAGCATTTT
TRBV11-2	NA	NA	TRBJ2-5	CASSLGWLTGETQYF	TGTGCCAGCAGCTTAGGATGGCTCACGGGAGAGACCCAGTACTTC
TRBV7-2	NA	NA	TRBJ1-1	CASTPYGTLDTEAFF	TGTGCCAGCACCCCTTACGGGACATTGGACACTGAAGCTTTCTTT
TRBV28	TRBD1	NA	TRBJ2-5	CASRRRGRGQETQYF	TGTGCCAGCAGAAGACGCGGCAGGGGGCAGGAGACCCAGTACTTC
TRBV9	TRBD2	NA	TRBJ2-7	CASSVVSGGYEQYF	TGTGCCAGCAGCGTAGTTAGCGGGGGGTACGAGCAGTACTTC
TRBV11-2	TRBD2	NA	TRBJ2-7	CASSSSGTASYEQYF	TGTGCCAGCAGCTCCAGCGGGACGGCCTCCTACGAGCAGTACTTC